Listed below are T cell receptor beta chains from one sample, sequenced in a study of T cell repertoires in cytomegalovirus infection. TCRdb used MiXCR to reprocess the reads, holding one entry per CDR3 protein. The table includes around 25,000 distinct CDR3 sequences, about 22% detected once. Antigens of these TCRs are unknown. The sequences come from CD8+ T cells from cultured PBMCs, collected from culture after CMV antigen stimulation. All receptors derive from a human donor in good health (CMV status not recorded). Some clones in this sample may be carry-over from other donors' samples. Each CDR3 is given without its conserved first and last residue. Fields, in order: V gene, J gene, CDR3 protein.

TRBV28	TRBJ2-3	ASSPAWGASTDTQY
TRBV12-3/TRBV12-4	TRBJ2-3	ASSFRPNTSTDTQY
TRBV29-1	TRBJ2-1	SVEDLSSYNEQF
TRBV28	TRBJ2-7	ASSLTGQSYEQY
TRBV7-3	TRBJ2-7	ASSPGQGGMEQY
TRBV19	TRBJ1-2	ASSIASGYGYT
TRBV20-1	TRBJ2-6	SAPGETDSGANVLT
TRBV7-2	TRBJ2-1	ASSLSGGTYNEQF
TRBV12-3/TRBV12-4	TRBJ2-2	ASSSYSGSGELF
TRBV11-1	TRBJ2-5	ASSPLLLDQETQY
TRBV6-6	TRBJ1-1	ASSYADTEAF
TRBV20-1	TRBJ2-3	SARDSGAGGTTDTQY
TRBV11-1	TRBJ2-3	ASSRGTSGGNTDTQY
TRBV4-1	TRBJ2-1	ASSLPGLAGGYNEQF
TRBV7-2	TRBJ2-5	ASSTRDREETQY
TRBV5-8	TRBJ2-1	ASSSMTGASYNEQF
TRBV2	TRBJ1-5	AIGGQGPQPQH
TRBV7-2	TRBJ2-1	ASSSTGGLYNEQF
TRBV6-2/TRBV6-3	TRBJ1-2	ASSYGTGQRTYGYT
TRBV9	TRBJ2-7	ASSGGGVGYEQY
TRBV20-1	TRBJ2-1	SARARGTYNEQF
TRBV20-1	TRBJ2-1	SAKDRGNEQF
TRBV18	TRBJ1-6	ASSPRGNSYNSPLH
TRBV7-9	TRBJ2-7	ASSPDRGIVYEQY
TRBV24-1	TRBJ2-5	ATSDSSLAGGYQETQY
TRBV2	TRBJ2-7	ASRLDSPSYEQY
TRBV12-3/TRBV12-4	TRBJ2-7	ASSTPNRVSSYEQY
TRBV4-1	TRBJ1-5	ASSQGHSNQPQH
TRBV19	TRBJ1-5	ASATWNQPQH
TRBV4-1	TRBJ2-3	ASSQVFTDTQY
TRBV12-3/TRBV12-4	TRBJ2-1	ASSLAFPIRDREYNEQF
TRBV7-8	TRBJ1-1	ASSLQFLNTEAF
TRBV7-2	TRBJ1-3	ASSPFSAGNTIY
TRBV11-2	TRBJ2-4	ASSLGAGGDIQY
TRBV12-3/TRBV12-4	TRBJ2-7	ASSSRDPESSYEQY
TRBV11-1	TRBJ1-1	ASSLFGEDTEAF
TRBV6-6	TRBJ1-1	ASRYGLGAF
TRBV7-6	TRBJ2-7	ASSLYLGRDEQY
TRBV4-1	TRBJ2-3	ASSQESWGPTDTQY
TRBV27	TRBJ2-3	ASSTSDRGLGTDTQY
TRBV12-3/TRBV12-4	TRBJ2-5	ASSLTSGGFQETQY
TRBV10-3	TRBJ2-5	AISGLAGVGETQY
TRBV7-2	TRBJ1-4	ASSLSSTGGRKKLF
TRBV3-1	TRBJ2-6	ASSQDFSGRGYSGANVLT
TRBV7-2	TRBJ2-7	ASSLYRGPRDEQY
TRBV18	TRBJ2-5	ASSPTGDARAEETQY
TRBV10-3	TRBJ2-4	AISESGVRDPELAKNIQY
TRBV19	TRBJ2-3	ASSIRLSGGLTRTDTQY
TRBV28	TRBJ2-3	ASSVGQDYTDTQY
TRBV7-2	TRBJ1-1	ASSWGGTGGTEAF
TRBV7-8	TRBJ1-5	ASSFELNQPQH
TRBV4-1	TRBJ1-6	ASSQEDGGLYNSPLH
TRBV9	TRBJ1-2	ASSVGQDYGYT
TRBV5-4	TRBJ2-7	ASSLSLGQGSPQSSYEQY